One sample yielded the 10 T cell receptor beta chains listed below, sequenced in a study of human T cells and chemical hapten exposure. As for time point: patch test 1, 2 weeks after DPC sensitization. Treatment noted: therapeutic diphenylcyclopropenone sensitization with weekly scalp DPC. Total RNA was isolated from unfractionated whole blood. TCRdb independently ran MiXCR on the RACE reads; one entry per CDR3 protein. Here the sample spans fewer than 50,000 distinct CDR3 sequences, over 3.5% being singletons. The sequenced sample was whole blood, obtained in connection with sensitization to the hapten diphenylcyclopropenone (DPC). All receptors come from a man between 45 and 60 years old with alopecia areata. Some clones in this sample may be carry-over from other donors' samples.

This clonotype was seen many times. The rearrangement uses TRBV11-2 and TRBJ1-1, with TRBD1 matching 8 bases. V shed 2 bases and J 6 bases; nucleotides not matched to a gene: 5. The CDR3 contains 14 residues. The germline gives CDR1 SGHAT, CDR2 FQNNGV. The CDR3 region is CASSLRGQVAEAFF. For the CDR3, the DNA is TGTGCCAGCAGCTTACGGGGACAGGTGGCTGAAGCTTTCTTT.

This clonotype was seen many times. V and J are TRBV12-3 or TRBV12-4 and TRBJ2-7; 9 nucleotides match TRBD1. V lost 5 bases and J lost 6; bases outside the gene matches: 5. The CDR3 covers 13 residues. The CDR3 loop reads CASSPQDRGEQYF. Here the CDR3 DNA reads TGTGCCAGCAGTCCCCAGGACAGGGGCGAGCAGTACTTC.

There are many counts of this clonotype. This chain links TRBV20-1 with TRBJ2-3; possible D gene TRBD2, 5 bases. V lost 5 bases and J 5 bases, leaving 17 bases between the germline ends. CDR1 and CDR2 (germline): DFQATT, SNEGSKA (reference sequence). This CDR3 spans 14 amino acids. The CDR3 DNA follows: TGCAGTGCTCAAGCCGGGTCGGCGGGAGATACGCAGTATTTT. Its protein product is CSAQAGSAGDTQYF.

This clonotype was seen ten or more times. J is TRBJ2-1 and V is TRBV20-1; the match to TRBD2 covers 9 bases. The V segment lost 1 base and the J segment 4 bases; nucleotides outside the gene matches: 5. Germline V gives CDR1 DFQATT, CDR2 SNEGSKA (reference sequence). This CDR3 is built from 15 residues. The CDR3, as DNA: TGCAGTGCTAGAGTTACGACTAGCGGATACAATGAGCAGTTCTTC. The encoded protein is CSARVTTSGYNEQFF.

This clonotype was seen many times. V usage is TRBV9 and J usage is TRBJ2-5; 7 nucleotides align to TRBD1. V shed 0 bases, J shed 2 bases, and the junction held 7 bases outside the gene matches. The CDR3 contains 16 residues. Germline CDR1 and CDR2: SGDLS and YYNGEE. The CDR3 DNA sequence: TGTGCCAGCAGCGTAGATAGAGGGGGCGGGCAAGAGACCCAGTACTTC. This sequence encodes CASSVDRGGGQETQYF.

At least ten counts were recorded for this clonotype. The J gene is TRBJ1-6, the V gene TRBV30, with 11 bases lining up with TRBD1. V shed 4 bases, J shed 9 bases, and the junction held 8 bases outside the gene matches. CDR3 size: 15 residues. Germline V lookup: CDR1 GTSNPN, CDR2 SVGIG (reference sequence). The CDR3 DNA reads TGTGCCTGGAACCGTGGACAGGGGGCTTTTTCACCCCTCCACTTT. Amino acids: CAWNRGQGAFSPLHF.

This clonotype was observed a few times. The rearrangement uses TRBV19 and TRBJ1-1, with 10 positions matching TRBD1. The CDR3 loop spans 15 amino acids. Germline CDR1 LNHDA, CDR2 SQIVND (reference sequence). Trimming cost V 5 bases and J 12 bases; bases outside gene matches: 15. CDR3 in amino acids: CASSRPLTGGRDTFF. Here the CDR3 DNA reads TGTGCCAGTAGTCGCCCCCTGACAGGGGGCCGGGATACTTTCTTT.

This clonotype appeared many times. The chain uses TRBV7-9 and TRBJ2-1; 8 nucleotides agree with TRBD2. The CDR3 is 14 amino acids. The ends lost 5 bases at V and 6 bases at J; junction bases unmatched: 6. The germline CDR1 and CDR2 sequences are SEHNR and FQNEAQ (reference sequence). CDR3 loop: CASSLGLAANEQFF. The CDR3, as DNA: TGTGCCAGCAGCCTAGGACTAGCTGCCAATGAGCAGTTCTTC. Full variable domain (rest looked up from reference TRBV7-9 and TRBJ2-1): DTGVSQNPRHKITKRGQNVTFRCDPISEHNRLYWYRQTLGQGPEFLTYFQNEAQLEKSRLLSDRFSAERPKGSFSTLEIQRTEQGDSAMYLCASSLGLAANEQFFGPGTRLTVL.

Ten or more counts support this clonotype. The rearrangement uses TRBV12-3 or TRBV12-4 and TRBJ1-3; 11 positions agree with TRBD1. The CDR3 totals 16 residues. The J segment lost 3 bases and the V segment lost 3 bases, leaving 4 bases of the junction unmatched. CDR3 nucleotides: TGTGCCAGCAGTTTTGGACAGGGGGCCTATGGAAACACCATATATTTT. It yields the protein CASSFGQGAYGNTIYF.

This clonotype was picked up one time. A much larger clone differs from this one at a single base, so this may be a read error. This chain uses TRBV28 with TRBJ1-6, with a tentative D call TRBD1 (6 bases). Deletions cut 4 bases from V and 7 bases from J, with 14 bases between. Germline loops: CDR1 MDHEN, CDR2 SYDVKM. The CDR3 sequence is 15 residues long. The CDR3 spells CASSSGQLANSPLHF. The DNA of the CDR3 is TGTGCCAGCAGTTCCGGACAGTTGGCGAATTCACCCCTCCACTTT.